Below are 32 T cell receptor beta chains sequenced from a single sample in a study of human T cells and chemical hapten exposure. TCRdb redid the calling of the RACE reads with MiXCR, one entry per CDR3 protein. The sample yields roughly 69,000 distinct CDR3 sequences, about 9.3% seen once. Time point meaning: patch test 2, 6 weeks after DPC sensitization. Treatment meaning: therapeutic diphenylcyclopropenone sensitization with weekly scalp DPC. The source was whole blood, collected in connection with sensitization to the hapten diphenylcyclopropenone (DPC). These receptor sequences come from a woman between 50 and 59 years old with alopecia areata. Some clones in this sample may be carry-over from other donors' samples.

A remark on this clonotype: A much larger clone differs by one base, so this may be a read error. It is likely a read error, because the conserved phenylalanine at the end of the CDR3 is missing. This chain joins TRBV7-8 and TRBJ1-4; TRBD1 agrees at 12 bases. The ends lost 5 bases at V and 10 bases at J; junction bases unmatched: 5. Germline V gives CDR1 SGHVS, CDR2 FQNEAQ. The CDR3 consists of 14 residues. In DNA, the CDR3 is TGTGCCAGCAGCGCCGGGACAGGGGGCCGAAAACTGTTTTCT. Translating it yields CASSAGTGGRKLFS.

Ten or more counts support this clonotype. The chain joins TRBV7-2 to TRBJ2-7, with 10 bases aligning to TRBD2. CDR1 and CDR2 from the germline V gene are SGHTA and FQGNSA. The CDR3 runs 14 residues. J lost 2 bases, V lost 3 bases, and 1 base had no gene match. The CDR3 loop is CASSFGLAAYEQYF. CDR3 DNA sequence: TGTGCCAGCAGCTTTGGACTAGCGGCCTACGAGCAGTACTTC.

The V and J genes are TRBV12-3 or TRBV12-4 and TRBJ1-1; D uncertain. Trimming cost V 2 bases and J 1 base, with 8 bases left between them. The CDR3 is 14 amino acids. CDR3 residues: CASSLNVQNTEAFF. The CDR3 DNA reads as TGTGCCAGCAGTTTAAATGTGCAGAACACTGAAGCTTTCTTT.

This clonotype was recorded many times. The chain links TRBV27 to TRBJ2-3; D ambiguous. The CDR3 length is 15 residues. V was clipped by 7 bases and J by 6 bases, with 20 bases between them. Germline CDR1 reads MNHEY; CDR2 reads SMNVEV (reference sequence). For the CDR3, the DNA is TGTGCCAGCAACACGGTGTTCGGAACTCAGGATACGCAGTATTTT. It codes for CASNTVFGTQDTQYF.

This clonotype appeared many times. The CDR3, as DNA: TGTGCCAGTAGTATGAGGGTCCCCGGGGAGCTGTTTTTT. This sequence encodes CASSMRVPGELFF. The gene calls are TRBV19 and TRBJ2-2; TRBD2 is a possible D gene (5 bases). The CDR3 consists of 13 residues. The germline CDR1 and CDR2 sequences are LNHDA and SQIVND (reference sequence). V shed 3 bases and J shed 6 bases, with 8 bases lying between them.

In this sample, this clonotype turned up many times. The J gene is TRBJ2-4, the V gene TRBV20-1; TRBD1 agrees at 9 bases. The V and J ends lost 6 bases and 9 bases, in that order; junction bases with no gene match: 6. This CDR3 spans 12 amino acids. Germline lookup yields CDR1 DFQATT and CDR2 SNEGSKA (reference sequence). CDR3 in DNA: TGCAGTGCGGACGACAGGGGGAGCATTCAGTACTTC. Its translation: CSADDRGSIQYF.

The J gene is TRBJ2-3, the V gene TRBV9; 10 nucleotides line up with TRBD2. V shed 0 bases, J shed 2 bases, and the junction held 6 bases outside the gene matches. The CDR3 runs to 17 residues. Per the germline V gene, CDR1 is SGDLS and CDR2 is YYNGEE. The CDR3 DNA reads TGTGCCAGCAGCGTAGGCGGGACTAGCGCCTTCACAGATACGCAGTATTTT. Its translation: CASSVGGTSAFTDTQYF.

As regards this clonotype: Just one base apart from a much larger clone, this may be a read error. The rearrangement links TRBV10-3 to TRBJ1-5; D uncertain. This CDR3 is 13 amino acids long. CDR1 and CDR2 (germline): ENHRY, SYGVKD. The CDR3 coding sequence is TGTGCCCTCAGAAACAGCGTCAATCAGCCCCAGCATTTT. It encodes CALRNSVNQPQHF.

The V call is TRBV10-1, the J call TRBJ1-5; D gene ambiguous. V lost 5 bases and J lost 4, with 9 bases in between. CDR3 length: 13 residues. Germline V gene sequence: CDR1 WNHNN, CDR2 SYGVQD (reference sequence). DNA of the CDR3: TGCGCCAGCAGTCCGGGGAGAAATCAGCCCCAGCATTTT. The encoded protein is CASSPGRNQPQHF.

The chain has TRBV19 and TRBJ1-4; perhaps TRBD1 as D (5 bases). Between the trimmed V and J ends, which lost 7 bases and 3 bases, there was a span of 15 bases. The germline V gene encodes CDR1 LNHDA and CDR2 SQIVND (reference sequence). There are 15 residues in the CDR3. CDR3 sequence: CASTRMGDPNEKLFF. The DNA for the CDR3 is TGTGCCAGTACTAGAATGGGGGACCCTAATGAAAAACTGTTTTTT.

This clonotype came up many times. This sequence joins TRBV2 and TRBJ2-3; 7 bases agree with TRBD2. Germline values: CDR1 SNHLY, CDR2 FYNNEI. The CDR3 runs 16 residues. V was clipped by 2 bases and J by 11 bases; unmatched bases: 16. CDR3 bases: TGTGCCAGCAGTGAACCTACTCGACTAGCAGGTGTGAGGCAGTATTTT. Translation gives CASSEPTRLAGVRQYF.

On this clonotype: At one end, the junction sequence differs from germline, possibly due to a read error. The CDR3 DNA reads as TGTGCCAGCAGTTTAGCCTTGGGGGGAAATTCAGCCCTCCACTTT. Its translation is CASSLALGGNSALHF. The rearrangement uses TRBV12-3 or TRBV12-4 and TRBJ1-6; tentative D call: TRBD1 (5 bases). CDR3 length: 15 residues.

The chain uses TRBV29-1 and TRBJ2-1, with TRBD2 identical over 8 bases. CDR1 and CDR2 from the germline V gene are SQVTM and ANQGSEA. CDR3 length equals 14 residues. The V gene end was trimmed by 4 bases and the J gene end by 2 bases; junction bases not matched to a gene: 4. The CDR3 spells CSVAISGTYNEQFF. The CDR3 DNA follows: TGCAGCGTTGCTATTAGCGGGACCTACAATGAGCAGTTCTTC.

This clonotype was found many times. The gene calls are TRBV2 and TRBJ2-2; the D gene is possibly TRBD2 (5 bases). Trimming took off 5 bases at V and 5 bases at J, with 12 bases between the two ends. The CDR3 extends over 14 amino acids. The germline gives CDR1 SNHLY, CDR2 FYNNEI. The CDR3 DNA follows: TGTGCCAGCAGTCAGTTACTAGAGACCGGGGAGCTGTTTTTT. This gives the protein CASSQLLETGELFF.

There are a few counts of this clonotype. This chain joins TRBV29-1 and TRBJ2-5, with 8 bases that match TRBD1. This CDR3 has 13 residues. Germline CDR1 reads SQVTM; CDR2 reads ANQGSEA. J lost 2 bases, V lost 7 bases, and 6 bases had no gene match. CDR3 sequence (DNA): TGCAGCGCGGGGACAGGAGGGCAAGAGACCCAGTACTTC. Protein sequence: CSAGTGGQETQYF.

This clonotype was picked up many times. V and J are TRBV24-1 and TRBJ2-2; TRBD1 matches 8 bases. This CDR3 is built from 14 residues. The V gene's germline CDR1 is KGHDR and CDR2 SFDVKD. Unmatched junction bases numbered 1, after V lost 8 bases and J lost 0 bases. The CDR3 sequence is CATKGQANTGELFF. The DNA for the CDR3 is TGTGCCACCAAGGGACAGGCGAACACCGGGGAGCTGTTTTTT.

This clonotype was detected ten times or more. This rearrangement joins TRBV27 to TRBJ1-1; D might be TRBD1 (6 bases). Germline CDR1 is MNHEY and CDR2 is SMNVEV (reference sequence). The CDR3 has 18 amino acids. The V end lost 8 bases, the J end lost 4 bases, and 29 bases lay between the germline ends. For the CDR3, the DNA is TGTGCCAGCCGAGGTCCCCAGGGCGACAGGTTGGGGCGCACTGAAGCTTTCTTT. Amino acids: CASRGPQGDRLGRTEAFF.

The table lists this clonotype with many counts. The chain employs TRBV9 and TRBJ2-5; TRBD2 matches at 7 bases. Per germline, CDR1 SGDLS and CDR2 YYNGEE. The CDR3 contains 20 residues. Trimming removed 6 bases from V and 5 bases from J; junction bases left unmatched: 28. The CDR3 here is CASTRRAPPEGGPLRETQYF. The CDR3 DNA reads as TGTGCCAGCACCCGCAGGGCCCCGCCCGAGGGAGGGCCCCTCCGGGAGACCCAGTACTTC.

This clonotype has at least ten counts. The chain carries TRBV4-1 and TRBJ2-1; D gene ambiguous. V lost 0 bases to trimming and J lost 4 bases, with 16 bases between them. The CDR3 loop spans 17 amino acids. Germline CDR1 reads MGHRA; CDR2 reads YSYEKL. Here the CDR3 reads CASSQDGRSMVYNEQFF. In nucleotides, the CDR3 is TGCGCCAGCAGCCAAGACGGTCGGAGCATGGTGTACAATGAGCAGTTCTTC.

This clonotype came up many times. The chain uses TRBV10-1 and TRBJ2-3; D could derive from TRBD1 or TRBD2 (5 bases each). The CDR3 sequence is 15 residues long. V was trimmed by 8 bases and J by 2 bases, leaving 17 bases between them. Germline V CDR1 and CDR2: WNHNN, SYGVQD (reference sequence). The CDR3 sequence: CASGTGKISTDTQYF. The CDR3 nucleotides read TGCGCCAGCGGGACGGGGAAAATCTCCACAGATACGCAGTATTTT.

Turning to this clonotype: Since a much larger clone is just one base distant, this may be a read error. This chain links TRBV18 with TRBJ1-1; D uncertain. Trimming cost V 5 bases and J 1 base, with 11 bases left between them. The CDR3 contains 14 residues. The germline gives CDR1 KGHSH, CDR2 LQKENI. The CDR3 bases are TGTGCCAGCTCATCGACACCAAGGAACACTGAAGCTTTCTTT. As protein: CASSSTPRNTEAFF.

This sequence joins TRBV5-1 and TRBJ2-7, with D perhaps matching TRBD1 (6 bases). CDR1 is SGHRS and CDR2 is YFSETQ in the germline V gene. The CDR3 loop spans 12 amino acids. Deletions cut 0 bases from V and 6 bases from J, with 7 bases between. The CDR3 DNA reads TGCGCCAGCAGCTTGGGCAGGGGCGAGCAGTACTTC. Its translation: CASSLGRGEQYF.

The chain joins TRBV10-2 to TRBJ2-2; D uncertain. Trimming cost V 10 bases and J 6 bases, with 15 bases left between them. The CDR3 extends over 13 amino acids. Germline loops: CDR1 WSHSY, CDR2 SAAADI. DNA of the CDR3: TGCGCCACCGCGGAGCAGTTCCCCGGGGAGCTGTTTTTT. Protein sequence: CATAEQFPGELFF.

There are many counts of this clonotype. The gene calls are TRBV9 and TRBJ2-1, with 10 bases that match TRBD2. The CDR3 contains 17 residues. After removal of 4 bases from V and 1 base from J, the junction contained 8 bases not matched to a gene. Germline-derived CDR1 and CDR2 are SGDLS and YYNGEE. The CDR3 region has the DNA TGTGCCAGCAGCCCAGACTCTAGCGGGAGTTCCTACAATGAGCAGTTCTTC. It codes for CASSPDSSGSSYNEQFF.

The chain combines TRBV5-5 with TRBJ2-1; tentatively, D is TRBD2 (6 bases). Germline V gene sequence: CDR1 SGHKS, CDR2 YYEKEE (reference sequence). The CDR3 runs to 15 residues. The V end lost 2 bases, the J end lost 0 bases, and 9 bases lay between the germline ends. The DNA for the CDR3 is TGTGCCAGCAGCTTTAGGGACTCCTCCTACAATGAGCAGTTCTTC. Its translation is CASSFRDSSYNEQFF.

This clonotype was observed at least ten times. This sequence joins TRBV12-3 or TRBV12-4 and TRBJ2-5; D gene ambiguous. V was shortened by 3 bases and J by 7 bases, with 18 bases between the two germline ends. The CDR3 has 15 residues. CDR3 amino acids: CASSFGPANEGTQYF. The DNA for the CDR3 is TGTGCCAGCAGTTTTGGCCCCGCAAATGAAGGGACCCAGTACTTC.

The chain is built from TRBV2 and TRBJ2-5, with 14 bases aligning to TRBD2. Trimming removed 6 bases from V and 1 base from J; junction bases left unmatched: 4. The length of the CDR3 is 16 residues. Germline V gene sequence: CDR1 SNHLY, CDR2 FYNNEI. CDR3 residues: CASRGTSGSSQETQYF. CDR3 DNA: TGTGCCAGCAGAGGGACTAGCGGGAGCTCCCAAGAGACCCAGTACTTC.

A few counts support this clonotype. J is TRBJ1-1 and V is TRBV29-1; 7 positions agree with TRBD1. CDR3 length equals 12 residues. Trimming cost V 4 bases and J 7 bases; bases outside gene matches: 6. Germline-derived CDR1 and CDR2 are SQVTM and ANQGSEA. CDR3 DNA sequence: TGCAGCGTTGGGGACAGCACGGGTGAAGCTTTCTTT. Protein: CSVGDSTGEAFF.

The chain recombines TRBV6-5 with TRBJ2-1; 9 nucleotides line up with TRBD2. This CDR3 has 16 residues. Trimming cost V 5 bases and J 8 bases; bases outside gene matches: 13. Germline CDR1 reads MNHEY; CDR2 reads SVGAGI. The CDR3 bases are TGTGCCAGCAGTCCCCTTAGCGGGAGAAGTAGCGATGAGCAGTTCTTC. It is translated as CASSPLSGRSSDEQFF.

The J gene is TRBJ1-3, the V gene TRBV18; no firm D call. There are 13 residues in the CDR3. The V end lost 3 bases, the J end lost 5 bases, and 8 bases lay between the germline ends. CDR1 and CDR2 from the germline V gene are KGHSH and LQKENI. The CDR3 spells CASSPAERNTIYF. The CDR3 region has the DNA TGTGCCAGCTCACCCGCGGAGAGAAACACCATATATTTT.

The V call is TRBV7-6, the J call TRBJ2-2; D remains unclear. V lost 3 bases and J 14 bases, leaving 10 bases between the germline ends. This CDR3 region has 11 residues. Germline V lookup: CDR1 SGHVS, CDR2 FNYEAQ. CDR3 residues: CASSLPAGLFF. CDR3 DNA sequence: TGTGCCAGCAGCTTGCCGGCAGGTCTGTTTTTT.

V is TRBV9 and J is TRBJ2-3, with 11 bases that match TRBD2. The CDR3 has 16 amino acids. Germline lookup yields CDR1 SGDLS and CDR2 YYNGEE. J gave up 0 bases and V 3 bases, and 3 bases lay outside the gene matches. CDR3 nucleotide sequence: TGTGCCAGCAGCGAACGGACTAGCGGGAGCACAGATACGCAGTATTTT. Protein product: CASSERTSGSTDTQYF.